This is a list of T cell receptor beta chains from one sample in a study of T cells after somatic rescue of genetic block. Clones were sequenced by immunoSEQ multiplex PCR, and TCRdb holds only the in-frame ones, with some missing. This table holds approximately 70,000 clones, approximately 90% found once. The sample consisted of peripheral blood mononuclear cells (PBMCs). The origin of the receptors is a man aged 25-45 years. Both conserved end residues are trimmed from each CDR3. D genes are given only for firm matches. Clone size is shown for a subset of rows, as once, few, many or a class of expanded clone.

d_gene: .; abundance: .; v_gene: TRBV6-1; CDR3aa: ARTQGSTEAF
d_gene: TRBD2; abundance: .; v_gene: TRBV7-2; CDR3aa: ASSLEAGRHEQF
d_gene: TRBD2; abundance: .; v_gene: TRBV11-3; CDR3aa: ASSPGGLLAGRNEQY
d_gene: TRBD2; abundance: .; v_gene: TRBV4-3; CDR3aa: ASSQDLRGRLFEQF
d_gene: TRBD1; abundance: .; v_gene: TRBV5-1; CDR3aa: ASSPDRFYEQY
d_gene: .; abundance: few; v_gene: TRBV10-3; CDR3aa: AIGQPNQPQH
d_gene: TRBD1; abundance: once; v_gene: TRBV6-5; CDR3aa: ASTDRVYEQY
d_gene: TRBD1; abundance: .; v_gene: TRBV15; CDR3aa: ATSRVRTGAEAF
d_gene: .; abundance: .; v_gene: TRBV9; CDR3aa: ASSVATGSVYEQY
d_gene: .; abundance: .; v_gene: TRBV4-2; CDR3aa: ASSQEDTRGYT
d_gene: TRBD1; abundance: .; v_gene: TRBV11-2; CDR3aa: ASSPRTGTEQY
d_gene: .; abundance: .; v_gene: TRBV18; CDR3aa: ASSPPGPGYNEQF
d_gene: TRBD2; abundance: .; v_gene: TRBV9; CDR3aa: ASSVSGGSSYEQY
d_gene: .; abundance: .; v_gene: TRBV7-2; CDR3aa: ASSLIPGNNEQF
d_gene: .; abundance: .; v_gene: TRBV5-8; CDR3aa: ASSLSGAEQF
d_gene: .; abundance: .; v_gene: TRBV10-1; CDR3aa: ASSEGATQGTDTQY
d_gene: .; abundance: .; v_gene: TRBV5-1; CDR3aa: ASSLSGVGDQPQH